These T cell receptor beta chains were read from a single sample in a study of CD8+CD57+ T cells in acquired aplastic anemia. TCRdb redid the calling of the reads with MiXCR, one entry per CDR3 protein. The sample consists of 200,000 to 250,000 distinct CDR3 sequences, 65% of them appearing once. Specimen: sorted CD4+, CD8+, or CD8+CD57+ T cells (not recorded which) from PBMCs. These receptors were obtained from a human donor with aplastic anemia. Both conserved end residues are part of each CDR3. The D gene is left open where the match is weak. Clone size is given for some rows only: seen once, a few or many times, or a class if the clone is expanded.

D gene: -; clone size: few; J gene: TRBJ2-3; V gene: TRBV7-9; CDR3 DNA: TGTGCCAGCAGCTTTGACGCGGGAAGCACAGATACGCAGTATTTT; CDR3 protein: CASSFDAGSTDTQYF
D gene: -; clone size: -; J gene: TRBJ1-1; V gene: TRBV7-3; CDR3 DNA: TGTGCCAGCAGCTCCTTCGGCGGGAACACTGAAGCTTTCTTT; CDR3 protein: CASSSFGGNTEAFF
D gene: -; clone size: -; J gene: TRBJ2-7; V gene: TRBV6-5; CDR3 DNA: TGTGCCAGCAGATGGGGGACTGGCTCCTACGAGCAGTACTTC; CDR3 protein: CASRWGTGSYEQYF
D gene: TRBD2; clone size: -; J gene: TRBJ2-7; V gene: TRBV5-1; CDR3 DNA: TGCGCCAGCAGCCCTCGGCGACTAGCGGGAATCTACGAGCAGTACTTC; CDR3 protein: CASSPRRLAGIYEQYF
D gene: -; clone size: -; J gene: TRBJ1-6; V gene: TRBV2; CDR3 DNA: TGTGCCAGCAGTGAAACCCCCTTTAATTCACCCCTCCACTTT; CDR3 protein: CASSETPFNSPLHF
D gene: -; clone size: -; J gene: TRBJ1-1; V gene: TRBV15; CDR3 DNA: TGTGCCACCAGCAGTTCCGTCCCCTCGAACACTGAAGCTTTCTTT; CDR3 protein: CATSSSVPSNTEAFF
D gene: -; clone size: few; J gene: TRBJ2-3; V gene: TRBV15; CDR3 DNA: TGTGCCACGTGGGATTACTTGGGCTATACGCAGTATTTT; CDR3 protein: CATWDYLGYTQYF
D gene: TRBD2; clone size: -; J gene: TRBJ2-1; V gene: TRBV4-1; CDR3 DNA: TGCGCCAGCAGCCACGCGACTAGCTTGGGGCAGTTCTTC; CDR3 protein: CASSHATSLGQFF
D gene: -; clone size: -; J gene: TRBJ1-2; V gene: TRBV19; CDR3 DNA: TGTGCCAGTAGTATCCCCGGACGCACTAACTATGGCTACACCTTC; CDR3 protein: CASSIPGRTNYGYTF
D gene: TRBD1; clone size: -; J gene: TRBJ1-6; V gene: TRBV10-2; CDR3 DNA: TGCGCCAGCAGTGCCCAGGACAGGGGGTGGGGTTCACCCTTCCACTTT; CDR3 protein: CASSAQDRGWGSPFHF
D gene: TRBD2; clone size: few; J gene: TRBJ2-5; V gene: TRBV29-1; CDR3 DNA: TGCAGCGTTGACCTGGGGGGGGAGACCCAGTACTTC; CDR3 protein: CSVDLGGETQYF
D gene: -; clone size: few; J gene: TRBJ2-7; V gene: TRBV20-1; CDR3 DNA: TGCAGCCCGGAGGGGTACGAGCAGTACTTC; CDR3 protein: CSPEGYEQYF
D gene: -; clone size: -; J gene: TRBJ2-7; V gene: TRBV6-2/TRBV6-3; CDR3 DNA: TGTGCCAGCAGCCGAGAGCCAACAGGGTTCGGCTACGAGCAGTACTTC; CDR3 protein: CASSREPTGFGYEQYF
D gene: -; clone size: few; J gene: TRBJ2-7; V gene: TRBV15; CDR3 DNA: TGTGCCACCAGCAGGATAATTGATTCCTACGAGCAGTACTTC; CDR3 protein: CATSRIIDSYEQYF
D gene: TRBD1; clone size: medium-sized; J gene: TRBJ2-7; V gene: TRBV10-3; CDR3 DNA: TGTGCCATCAGTGGGGGACAGTTATCCTACGAGCAGTACTTC; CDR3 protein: CAISGGQLSYEQYF
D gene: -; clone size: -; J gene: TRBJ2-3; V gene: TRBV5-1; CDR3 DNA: TGCGCCAGCCAGATAGGGCCTGGTACCACAGATACGCAGTATTTT; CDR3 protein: CASQIGPGTTDTQYF
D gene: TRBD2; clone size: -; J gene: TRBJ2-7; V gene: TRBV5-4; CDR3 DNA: TGTGCCAGCACCCCGGGCGGGGGGGCTAGCGAGCAGTACTTC; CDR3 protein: CASTPGGGASEQYF
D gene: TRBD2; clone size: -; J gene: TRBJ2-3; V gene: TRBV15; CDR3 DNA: TGTGCCACCAGCAGCTCCAGGTCGGGGGGGGGCGGCGATACGCAGTATTTT; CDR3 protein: CATSSSRSGGGGDTQYF
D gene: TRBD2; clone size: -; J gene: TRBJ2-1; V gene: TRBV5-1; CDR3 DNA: TGCGCCAGCAGCTTGGGGGGACTAGCGGGCCCCCTCTCCAATGAGCAGTTCTTC; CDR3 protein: CASSLGGLAGPLSNEQFF
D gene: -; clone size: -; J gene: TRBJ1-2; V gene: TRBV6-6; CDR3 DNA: TGTGCCAGCAGTTACTCGTCGGGGTTCTATGGCTACACCTTC; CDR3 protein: CASSYSSGFYGYTF
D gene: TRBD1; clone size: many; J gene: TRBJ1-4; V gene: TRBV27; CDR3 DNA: TGTGCCAGCAGTATGACAGGGGATGATGAAAAACTGTTTTTT; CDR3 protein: CASSMTGDDEKLFF
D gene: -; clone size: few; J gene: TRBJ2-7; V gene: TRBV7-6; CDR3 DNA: TGTGCCAGCAGCCCCCGGCCGAACCATGAGCAGTACTTC; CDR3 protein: CASSPRPNHEQYF
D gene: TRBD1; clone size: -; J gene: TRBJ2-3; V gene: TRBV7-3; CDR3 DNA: TGTGCCAGCAGCCCCGGGACAGGGACTTTAGATACGCAGTATTTT; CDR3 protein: CASSPGTGTLDTQYF
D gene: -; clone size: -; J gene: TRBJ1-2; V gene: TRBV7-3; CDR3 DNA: TGTGCCAGCAGCCAAGGTACAGTCGAGGGGTATGGCTACACCTTC; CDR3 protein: CASSQGTVEGYGYTF
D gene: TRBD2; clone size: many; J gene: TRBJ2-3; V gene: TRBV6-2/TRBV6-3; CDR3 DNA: TGTGCCAGCAGTTCTGCGGCGGGAGCGACAGATACGCAGTATTTT; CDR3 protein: CASSSAAGATDTQYF
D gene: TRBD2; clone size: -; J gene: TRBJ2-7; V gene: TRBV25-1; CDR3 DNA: TGTGCCAGCAGTAAGAGCGGGGGAGGATACGGGCAGTACTTC; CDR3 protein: CASSKSGGGYGQYF
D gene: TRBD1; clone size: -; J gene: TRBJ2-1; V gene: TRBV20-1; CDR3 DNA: TGCAGTGCCACGGGACAGGGAAATGAGCAGTTCTTC; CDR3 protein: CSATGQGNEQFF
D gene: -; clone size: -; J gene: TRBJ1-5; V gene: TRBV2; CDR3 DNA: TGTGCCAGCAGTGAAAGGGAGTTGGGGGTTGGCAATCAGCCCCAGCATTTT; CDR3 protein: CASSERELGVGNQPQHF
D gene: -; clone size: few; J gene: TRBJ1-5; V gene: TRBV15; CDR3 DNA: TGTGCCACCAATCAGGGATTAAATAGCAATCAGCCCCAGCATTTT; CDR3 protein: CATNQGLNSNQPQHF
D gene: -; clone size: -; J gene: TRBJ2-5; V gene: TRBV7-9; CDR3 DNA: TGTGCCAGCAGCTTCCGACAGATTCAAGAGACCCAGTACTTC; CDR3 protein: CASSFRQIQETQYF
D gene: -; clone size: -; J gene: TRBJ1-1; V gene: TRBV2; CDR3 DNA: TGTGCCAGCAGTCGCGGGTTAATGAACACTGAAGCTTTCTTT; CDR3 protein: CASSRGLMNTEAFF
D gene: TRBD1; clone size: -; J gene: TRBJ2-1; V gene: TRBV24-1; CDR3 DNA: TGTGCCACCAGTGAGCATAGAAAGGACAGGGGGCGGATTGAGCAGTTCTTC; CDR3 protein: CATSEHRKDRGRIEQFF
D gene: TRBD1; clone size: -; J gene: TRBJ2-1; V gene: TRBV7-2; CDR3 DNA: TGTGCCAGCAGCAAAGACAGGGGTTCCTACAATGAGCAGTTCTTC; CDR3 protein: CASSKDRGSYNEQFF
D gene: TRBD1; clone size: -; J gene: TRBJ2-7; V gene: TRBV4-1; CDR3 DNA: TGCGCCAGCAGCCACGGACAGGGTACCTACGAGCAGTACTTC; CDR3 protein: CASSHGQGTYEQYF
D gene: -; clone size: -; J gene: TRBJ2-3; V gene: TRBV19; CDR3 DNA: TGTGCCAGTAGTATTCCAGGGACAGATACGCAGTATTTT; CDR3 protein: CASSIPGTDTQYF
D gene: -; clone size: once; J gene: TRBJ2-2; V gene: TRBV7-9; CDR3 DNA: TGTGCCAGCAGCATCAGAGTCGGGGAGCTGTTTTTT; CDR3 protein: CASSIRVGELFF
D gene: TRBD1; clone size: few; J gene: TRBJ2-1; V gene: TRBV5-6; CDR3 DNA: TGTGCCAGCAGCTTGGGGCCGGACAGGGGACTCAATGAGCAGTTCTTC; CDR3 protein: CASSLGPDRGLNEQFF
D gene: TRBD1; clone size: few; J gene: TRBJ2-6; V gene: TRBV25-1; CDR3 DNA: TGTGCCAGCAGTAGACAGGGGGGCCGCCTATCTGGGGCCAACGTCCTGACTTTC; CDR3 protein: CASSRQGGRLSGANVLTF
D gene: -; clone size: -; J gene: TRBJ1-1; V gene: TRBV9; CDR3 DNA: TGTGCCAGCAGCGTAGTGAGCGAGCGGAACACTGAAGCTTTCTTT; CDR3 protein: CASSVVSERNTEAFF
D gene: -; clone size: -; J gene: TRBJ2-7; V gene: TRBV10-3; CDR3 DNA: TGTGCCATCAGGTACCGGGGCCACCTCTCCGAGCAGTACTTC; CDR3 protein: CAIRYRGHLSEQYF
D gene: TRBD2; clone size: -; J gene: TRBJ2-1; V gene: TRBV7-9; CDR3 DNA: TGTGCCAGCAGCCCGGGGGGGACTAGCGGTTCCTACAATGAGCAGTTCTTC; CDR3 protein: CASSPGGTSGSYNEQFF
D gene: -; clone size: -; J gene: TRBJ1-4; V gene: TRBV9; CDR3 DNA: TGTGCCAGCAGTGAACAGGCTAGGGAAGATGAAAAACTGTTTTTT; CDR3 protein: CASSEQAREDEKLFF
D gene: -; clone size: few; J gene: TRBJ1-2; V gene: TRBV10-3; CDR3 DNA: TGTGCCATCAGTGAGGACAGGAAAAGGGACTACACCTTC; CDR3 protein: CAISEDRKRDYTF
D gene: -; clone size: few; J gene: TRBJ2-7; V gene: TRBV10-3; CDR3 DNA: TGTGCCATCAGTGAGAGAGGCCAAGGGATCTACGAGCAGTACTTC; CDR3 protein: CAISERGQGIYEQYF
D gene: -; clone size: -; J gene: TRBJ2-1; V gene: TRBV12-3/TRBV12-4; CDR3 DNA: TGTGCCAGCAGGATGAGTCGGGATGAGCAGTTCTTC; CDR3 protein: CASRMSRDEQFF
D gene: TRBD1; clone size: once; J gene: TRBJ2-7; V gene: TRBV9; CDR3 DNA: TGTGCCAGCAGCGAGGGGACAGGGAGGTACTACGAGCAGTACTTC; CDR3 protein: CASSEGTGRYYEQYF
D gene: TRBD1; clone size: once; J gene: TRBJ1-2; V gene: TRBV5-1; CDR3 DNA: TGCGCCAGCAGCTCAGGGGGAGACAGCTATGGCTACACCTTC; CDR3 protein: CASSSGGDSYGYTF
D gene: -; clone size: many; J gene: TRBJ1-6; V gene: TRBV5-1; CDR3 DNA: TGCGCCAGCAGCGAATGGGCGGGCTCCTATAATTCACCCCTCCACTTT; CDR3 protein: CASSEWAGSYNSPLHF
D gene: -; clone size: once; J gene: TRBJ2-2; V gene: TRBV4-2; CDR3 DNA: TGTGCCAGCAGCCAAGCCTCATCGTGGACCGGGGAGCTGTTTTTT; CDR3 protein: CASSQASSWTGELFF
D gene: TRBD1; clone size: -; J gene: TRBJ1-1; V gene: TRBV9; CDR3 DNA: TGTGCCAGCAGCGTTAACAGGGGGGGAACTGAAGCTTTCTTT; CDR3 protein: CASSVNRGGTEAFF